This T cell receptor beta chain was recovered during a study of blood T cell repertoires in COVID-19. Study details: Specimens from acute and convalescent COVID-19 originated in the United States, Italy and Spain. From T cells, B-cell-depleted T cells, or PBMCs came the material, which was cDNA or gDNA.

The germline V gene has CDR1 MNHNY and CDR2 SVGAGI (reference sequence). This CDR3 region has 15 residues. Trimming stripped 2 bases from V and 7 bases from J, with 14 bases between. In the source study's methods: Reference gene primers were amplified, and this amplification served to estimate nucleated cell counts. Sequencing was performed with immunoSEQ multiplex PCR; in TCRdb, only in-frame clones are kept and a portion is missing. The V and J calls and the clone size are those of that table, but D and trimming were determined from the DNA. Among over 600,000 clones listed, more than 80% were seen once.

V gene TRBV6-6 combines with J gene TRBJ1-4; D unresolved. Material for sequencing was peripheral blood. The TCR was taken from a woman younger than 35 with acute or convalescent COVID-19. CDR3 region: CASSYISGRPEKLFF. The CDR3 DNA follows: TGTGCCAGCAGTTACATTTCAGGTCGTCCTGAAAAACTGTTTTTT.